This T cell receptor beta chain was profiled in a study of cytomegalovirus exposure and HLA in healthy donors. About the research overall: The same platform was used for the roughly 120 validation repertoires as for the approximately 610 first-cohort repertoires, as reported in a later analysis. Findings and caveats of the study: The study designated about 160 TCR beta chains cytomegalovirus-associated. Using the classifier, cytomegalovirus status was reportedly diagnosed with high specificity and sensitivity. In vitro assays verified that a few CMV-associated chains recognized CMV antigens specifically.

The method was immunoSEQ multiplex PCR; TCRdb's version includes in-frame clones alone and lacks a portion of them. The data show about 120,000 clones, with about 90% seen just once and 1.5% to 2% held by the top ten. With respect to this clone: The antigen is unknown.

From germline, CDR1 is MNHEY and CDR2 SMNVEV (reference sequence). The V and J ends lost 5 bases and 3 bases respectively, with 16 bases between them. The CDR3 consists of 16 residues. This TCR was sampled from a woman between 18 and 29 years old in good health and CMV-seronegative. The V call is TRBV27, the J call TRBJ2-2, with D maybe TRBD2 (6 bases). The source material was PBMCs. In DNA, the CDR3 is TGTGCCAGCAGTCGACATGTCGGGAGATACACCGGGGAGCTGTTTTTT. Translation: CASSRHVGRYTGELFF.